Listed here are 16 T cell receptor beta chains from one sample, sequenced in a study of patients and donors after allogeneic stem cell transplantation. One entry per CDR3 protein, called by TCRdb with MiXCR from the RT-PCR reads. The sample lists 80,000 to 90,000 distinct CDR3 sequences, roughly 43% occurring once. The specimen was blood, either unsorted or a sorted T cell fraction (not recorded which). These receptors were taken from a human donor who was either an allogeneic HSCT recipient or a stem cell or donor lymphocyte infusion donor (not recorded which). It is not recorded whose cells these are; they may come from a transplant donor.

This sequence joins TRBV18 and TRBJ1-5, with a possible D match to TRBD1 (5 bases). Per the germline V gene, CDR1 is KGHSH and CDR2 is LQKENI. The V end lost 2 bases, the J end lost 8 bases, and 19 bases lay between the germline ends. The CDR3 loop spans 16 amino acids. CDR3 coding DNA: TGTGCCAGCTCACCAGTAGACAGATCCTTGGGAAAGCCCCAGCATTTT. Its translation is CASSPVDRSLGKPQHF.

This clonotype appeared a few times. J is TRBJ1-3 and V is TRBV4-3; D is uncertain. The CDR3 spans 15 residues. Germline values: CDR1 LGHNA, CDR2 YSLEER. Deletions cut 1 base from V and 0 bases from J, with 7 bases between. For the CDR3, the DNA is TGCGCCAGCAGCCAAGTCTCAGGCTCTGGAAACACCATATATTTT. Protein: CASSQVSGSGNTIYF.

This clonotype was detected a few times. The chain employs TRBV4-1 and TRBJ1-1, with 7 bases aligning to TRBD1. The CDR3 runs to 15 residues. V shed 4 bases, J shed 1 base, and the junction held 6 bases outside the gene matches. Germline V gives CDR1 MGHRA, CDR2 YSYEKL. For the CDR3, the DNA is TGCGCCAGCAGCCCTGGACGGGACAGGAACACTGAAGCTTTCTTT. This codes for CASSPGRDRNTEAFF.

This clonotype has only a few counts. The chain uses TRBV4-3 and TRBJ1-5; unclear D gene. This CDR3 has 18 amino acids. Germline V gene sequence: CDR1 LGHNA, CDR2 YSLEER. V was pared by 0 bases and J by 3 bases, with 18 bases between. The CDR3, as DNA: TGCGCCAGCAGCCAAGATGACGGGTTCGGTACTTACAATCAGCCCCAGCATTTT. Its protein is CASSQDDGFGTYNQPQHF.

V is TRBV12-3 or TRBV12-4 and J is TRBJ1-5; tentative D call: TRBD1 (5 bases). This CDR3 has 15 residues. Trimming shortened V by 1 base and J by 9 bases, and 16 bases separated the two germline ends. The DNA of the CDR3 is TGTGCCAGCAGTTTAGACGGGGCAGGCGCAAGGCCCCAGCATTTT. Protein sequence: CASSLDGAGARPQHF.

V gene TRBV7-9 combines with J gene TRBJ1-6; D perhaps matches TRBD1 (5 bases). The germline CDR1 and CDR2 sequences are SEHNR and FQNEAQ (reference sequence). This CDR3 region has 17 residues. The V end lost 2 bases, the J end lost 4 bases, and 15 bases lay between the germline ends. CDR3 sequence (DNA): TGTGCCAGCAGCTTACCGGGACTCAGGCCATATAATTCACCCCTCCACTTT. This sequence encodes CASSLPGLRPYNSPLHF.

This clonotype was recorded at least ten times. The V and J genes are TRBV5-1 and TRBJ1-1, with a tentative D call TRBD1 (5 bases). V lost 3 bases, J lost 4 bases, and 10 bases lay in between. The V gene's germline CDR1 is SGHRS and CDR2 YFSETQ. This CDR3 is 13 amino acids long. DNA of the CDR3: TGCGCCAGCAGCTGGGGCCGCCCCACTGAAGCTTTCTTT. It codes for CASSWGRPTEAFF.

This sequence joins TRBV4-3 and TRBJ2-4; 9 bases align to TRBD2. The CDR3 runs to 15 residues. V dropped 6 bases and J dropped 6; count of bases not matched to a gene: 9. Germline CDR1 LGHNA, CDR2 YSLEER. The chain's CDR3 is CASSQGSGRGNIQYF. The CDR3 bases are TGCGCCAGCAGTCAGGGTAGCGGGAGAGGAAACATTCAGTACTTC.

The V and J genes are TRBV4-3 and TRBJ1-1, with 9 bases fitting TRBD1. The CDR3 spans 14 residues. The germline V gene encodes CDR1 LGHNA and CDR2 YSLEER. Trimming cost V 0 bases and J 7 bases; bases outside gene matches: 3. CDR3 DNA sequence: TGCGCCAGCAGCCAAGAAGGGACAGGGAATGAAGCTTTCTTT. It yields the protein CASSQEGTGNEAFF.

This chain links TRBV5-4 with TRBJ1-5; D perhaps matches TRBD1 (6 bases). The CDR3 sequence is 14 residues long. The germline CDR1 and CDR2 sequences are SGHNT and YYREEE (reference sequence). Trimming left V 4 bases short and J 1 base short, with 9 bases between. CDR3 residues: CASSTGQSNQPQHF. The CDR3 DNA is TGTGCCAGCAGCACAGGACAGAGCAATCAGCCCCAGCATTTT. The full variable domain, completed using reference TRBV5-4 and TRBJ1-5, is ETGVTQSPTHLIKTRGQQVTLRCSSQSGHNTVSWYQQALGQGPQFIFQYYREEENGRGNFPPRFSGLQFPNYSSELNVNALELDDSALYLCASSTGQSNQPQHFGDGTRLSIL.

This clonotype was seen only a few times. J is TRBJ2-7 and V is TRBV7-9, with D hard to call. V was shortened by 0 bases and J by 10 bases, with 7 bases between the two germline ends. The CDR3 totals 11 residues. Per germline, CDR1 SEHNR and CDR2 FQNEAQ (reference sequence). The DNA for the CDR3 is TGTGCCAGCAGCTTAGCGAGCCCCCAGTACTTC. Translation gives CASSLASPQYF.

Only a few counts were recorded for this clonotype. The V gene is TRBV30, the J gene TRBJ1-6; D not resolved. CDR3 length equals 14 residues. Germline lookup yields CDR1 GTSNPN and CDR2 SVGIG (reference sequence). Trimming pared 3 bases from V and 10 bases from J, leaving 16 bases between. The CDR3, as DNA: TGTGCCTGGAGGGAACAGTTATTCGAATCACCCCTCCACTTT. Amino acid sequence: CAWREQLFESPLHF.

This clonotype showed up just a few times. The rearrangement uses TRBV5-1 and TRBJ1-2, with 8 bases aligning to TRBD1. With V trimmed by 1 base and J by 4 bases, 9 bases remained unmatched. Per the germline V gene, CDR1 is SGHRS and CDR2 is YFSETQ. This CDR3 contains 16 residues. The DNA for the CDR3 is TGCGCCAGCAGCTTGTCTGGGGACAGGTTTTCCTATGGCTACACCTTC. Protein sequence: CASSLSGDRFSYGYTF.

The chain uses TRBV27 and TRBJ1-2; D gene uncertain. Germline lookup yields CDR1 MNHEY and CDR2 SMNVEV (reference sequence). Trimming removed 3 bases at V and 2 bases at J, with 16 bases between. This CDR3 is built from 16 residues. CDR3 sequence: CASSFSGLNPNYGYTF. The DNA of the CDR3 is TGTGCCAGCAGTTTCAGCGGGCTTAACCCGAACTATGGCTACACCTTC.

This clonotype was detected a few times. The J gene is TRBJ1-1, the V gene TRBV5-1; D unresolved. CDR1 and CDR2 (germline): SGHRS, YFSETQ. The CDR3 contains 14 residues. Deletions cut 1 base from V and 5 bases from J, with 12 bases between. The CDR3 sequence is CASSLLAAGTEAFF. CDR3 coding DNA: TGCGCCAGCAGCTTGTTGGCGGCGGGTACTGAAGCTTTCTTT.

This clonotype was counted only a few times. V and J are TRBV25-1 and TRBJ1-4; unclear D gene. The CDR3 covers 18 residues. CDR1 is MGHDK, CDR2 SYGVNS, per germline. Trimming took off 5 bases at V and 3 bases at J, with 22 bases between the two ends. CDR3 protein: CASSPGRGFRAANEKLFF. In DNA, the CDR3 is TGTGCCAGCAGTCCGGGCCGGGGTTTTAGGGCTGCTAATGAAAAACTGTTTTTT.